This is a list of T cell receptor beta chains from one sample in a study of T cells in localized non-small cell lung cancer. Sequenced by immunoSEQ multiplex PCR; TCRdb stores in-frame clones only, minus some. The sample holds over 25,000 clones, roughly 77% seen once. The sequencing here drew on peripheral blood, taken before any cancer treatment. These receptors all stem from a male donor older than 55 with stage III squamous cell lung carcinoma. Each CDR3 is given with its conserved first and last residue. D genes are given only for firm matches. Some rows mark clone size as missing; the rest say once, few, many or name a class of expanded clone.

D: -
V: TRBV6-1
size: -
J: TRBJ1-3
CDR3: CASLGGQSTGNTIYF
DNA: TGTGCCAGCCTCGGAGGGCAGTCGACTGGAAACACCATATATTTT

D: -
V: TRBV11-2
size: -
J: TRBJ2-5
CDR3: CASSLVYLARGQYF
DNA: TGTGCCAGCAGCTTAGTTTATCTGGCCCGAGGTCAGTACTTC

D: -
V: TRBV4-1
size: -
J: TRBJ2-5
CDR3: CASSQDGARGVQETQYF
DNA: TGCGCCAGCAGCCAAGATGGGGCCAGGGGCGTCCAAGAGACCCAGTACTTC

D: -
V: TRBV7-9
size: -
J: TRBJ1-3
CDR3: CASSLAGTGNTIYF
DNA: TGTGCCAGCAGCTTAGCGGGGACAGGAAACACCATATATTTT

D: -
V: TRBV4-1
size: few
J: TRBJ1-5
CDR3: CASSQTFGGGYQPQHF
DNA: TGCGCCAGCAGCCAGACCTTTGGGGGGGGTTATCAGCCCCAGCATTTT

D: -
V: TRBV5-8
size: -
J: TRBJ2-7
CDR3: CASSLELGLGQYF
DNA: TGTGCCAGCAGCTTGGAATTGGGCCTCGGGCAGTACTTC

D: -
V: TRBV11-2
size: -
J: TRBJ1-5
CDR3: CASSRDWNQPQHF
DNA: TGTGCCAGCAGCCGTGACTGGAATCAGCCCCAGCATTTT

D: -
V: TRBV2
size: -
J: TRBJ2-7
CDR3: CASSGEYLGEQYF
DNA: TGTGCCAGCAGTGGGGAATATCTAGGCGAGCAGTACTTC

D: -
V: TRBV5-1
size: -
J: TRBJ1-2
CDR3: CASSPGGRSELRIGNYGYTF
DNA: TGCGCCAGCAGCCCGGGGGGGCGATCAGAACTACGAATCGGGAACTATGGCTACACCTTC

D: -
V: TRBV7-2
size: once
J: TRBJ1-3
CDR3: CASTTLSSGNTIYF
DNA: TGTGCCAGCACCACTTTGAGCTCTGGAAACACCATATATTTT

D: -
V: TRBV28
size: -
J: TRBJ2-2
CDR3: CASTRGDSNTGELFF
DNA: TGTGCCAGCACCCGAGGAGATTCGAACACCGGGGAGCTGTTTTTT

D: -
V: TRBV13
size: -
J: TRBJ1-4
CDR3: CASSLGHARGKLFF
DNA: TGTGCCAGCAGCTTGGGGCATGCTAGGGGAAAACTGTTTTTT

D: TRBD1
V: TRBV7-6
size: -
J: TRBJ1-4
CDR3: CASSRTGGFNEKLFF
DNA: TGTGCCAGCAGTCGGACAGGAGGCTTTAATGAAAAACTGTTTTTT

D: -
V: TRBV20-1
size: -
J: TRBJ2-7
CDR3: CSANRKDEQYF
DNA: TGCAGCGCTAATCGCAAGGACGAGCAGTACTTC

D: -
V: TRBV19
size: -
J: TRBJ2-1
CDR3: CASSMRATNEQFF
DNA: TGTGCCAGTAGTATGAGAGCGACCAATGAGCAGTTCTTC

D: TRBD1
V: TRBV6-1
size: medium-sized
J: TRBJ1-5
CDR3: CASSGTGVRGNQPQHF
DNA: TGTGCCAGCAGTGGCACAGGGGTTAGGGGCAATCAGCCCCAGCATTTT

D: TRBD2
V: TRBV6-5
size: -
J: TRBJ2-1
CDR3: CASSYSPIAGDEQFF
DNA: TGTGCCAGCAGTTACAGCCCTATAGCGGGGGATGAGCAGTTCTTC

D: TRBD2
V: TRBV28
size: few
J: TRBJ2-7
CDR3: CASSLAGVFYEQYF
DNA: TGTGCCAGCAGTCTAGCGGGGGTTTTCTACGAGCAGTACTTC

D: TRBD1
V: TRBV5-1
size: -
J: TRBJ2-7
CDR3: CASSHWDRVTEQYF
DNA: TGCGCCAGCAGCCATTGGGACAGGGTGACTGAGCAGTACTTC

D: -
V: TRBV7-2
size: few
J: TRBJ1-5
CDR3: CASSSQTDQPQHF
DNA: TGTGCCAGCAGCTCCCAGACAGATCAGCCCCAGCATTTT

D: -
V: TRBV13
size: once
J: TRBJ2-1
CDR3: CASSFNYNEQFF
DNA: TGTGCCAGCAGCTTCAACTACAATGAGCAGTTCTTC

D: -
V: TRBV18
size: -
J: TRBJ2-7
CDR3: CASSGGAGVFSGEQYF
DNA: TGTGCCAGCTCCGGCGGAGCAGGGGTTTTTTCGGGCGAGCAGTACTTC

D: -
V: TRBV6-5
size: -
J: TRBJ2-1
CDR3: CASSSTPWNEQFF
DNA: TGTGCCAGCAGTTCGACTCCCTGGAATGAGCAGTTCTTC

D: -
V: TRBV9
size: -
J: TRBJ2-5
CDR3: CASSVGQDKETQYF
DNA: TGTGCCAGCAGCGTCGGACAAGATAAAGAGACCCAGTACTTC

D: -
V: TRBV7-2
size: -
J: TRBJ2-5
CDR3: CASSSGIGRETQYF
DNA: TGTGCCAGCAGTTCAGGGATCGGTCGAGAGACCCAGTACTTC

D: -
V: TRBV13
size: few
J: TRBJ2-5
CDR3: CASSFTETQYF
DNA: TGTGCCAGCAGCTTCACCGAGACCCAGTACTTC

D: -
V: TRBV5-4
size: -
J: TRBJ2-2
CDR3: CASSLVSGAGGELFF
DNA: TGTGCCAGCAGCTTGGTGTCGGGGGCAGGAGGGGAGCTGTTTTTT

D: -
V: TRBV18
size: -
J: TRBJ2-3
CDR3: CASSPQGIETDTQYF
DNA: TGTGCCAGCTCACCCCAGGGAATTGAAACAGATACGCAGTATTTT

D: -
V: TRBV6-5
size: -
J: TRBJ1-1
CDR3: CATKYNTEAFF
DNA: TGTGCCACCAAGTACAACACTGAAGCTTTCTTT

D: -
V: TRBV2
size: -
J: TRBJ2-5
CDR3: CASIVGGWETQYF
DNA: TGTGCCAGCATCGTCGGGGGCTGGGAGACCCAGTACTTC

D: TRBD2
V: TRBV19
size: -
J: TRBJ2-4
CDR3: CASKEGGGAKNIQYF
DNA: TGTGCCAGTAAGGAAGGCGGGGGAGCCAAAAACATTCAGTACTTC

D: TRBD2
V: TRBV2
size: few
J: TRBJ2-1
CDR3: CASSPTSGRVHEQFF
DNA: TGTGCCAGCAGCCCCACTAGCGGGAGGGTGCATGAGCAGTTCTTC

D: TRBD2
V: TRBV28
size: once
J: TRBJ2-1
CDR3: CASSLDGTNPYNEQFF
DNA: TGTGCCAGCAGTTTGGATGGGACTAACCCCTACAATGAGCAGTTCTTC

D: -
V: TRBV4-3
size: -
J: TRBJ2-1
CDR3: CASSRTRVVVAVIGNEQFF
DNA: TGCGCCAGCAGCCGGACGCGGGTGGTAGTCGCAGTAATCGGCAATGAGCAGTTCTTC

D: -
V: TRBV7-6
size: -
J: TRBJ1-6
CDR3: CASSQDRSNSPLHF
DNA: TGTGCCAGCAGCCAAGACAGGAGTAATTCACCCCTCCACTTT

D: -
V: TRBV27
size: once
J: TRBJ2-3
CDR3: CAKGIDTQYF
DNA: TGTGCCAAGGGGATAGATACGCAGTATTTT

D: -
V: TRBV18
size: -
J: TRBJ1-2
CDR3: CASSPDMSYGYTF
DNA: TGTGCCAGCTCTCCCGACATGAGCTATGGCTACACCTTC

D: -
V: TRBV5-6
size: -
J: TRBJ2-6
CDR3: CASSPTRDGANVLTF
DNA: TGTGCCAGCAGCCCTACCAGGGATGGGGCCAACGTCCTGACTTTC

D: -
V: TRBV28
size: -
J: TRBJ1-1
CDR3: CASSYAGTVTQEAFF
DNA: TGTGCCAGCAGTTATGCGGGAACAGTGACACAAGAAGCTTTCTTT

D: -
V: TRBV4-2
size: -
J: TRBJ2-7
CDR3: CASSQSIGRTYEQYF
DNA: TGTGCCAGCAGCCAATCAATTGGGAGAACTTACGAGCAGTACTTC

D: TRBD1
V: TRBV19
size: once
J: TRBJ1-5
CDR3: CATHGQGTPQPQHF
DNA: TGTGCCACCCACGGACAGGGTACACCTCAGCCCCAGCATTTT

D: -
V: TRBV6-1
size: -
J: TRBJ1-2
CDR3: CASSESRDYGYTF
DNA: TGTGCCAGCAGTGAATCTCGGGACTATGGCTACACCTTC

D: -
V: TRBV6-1
size: -
J: TRBJ1-6
CDR3: CASTTNSPLHF
DNA: TGTGCCAGCACGACTAATTCACCCCTCCACTTT

D: TRBD2
V: TRBV7-6
size: -
J: TRBJ2-3
CDR3: CASSPQPAGGADTQYF
DNA: TGTGCCAGCAGCCCTCAACCAGCGGGAGGAGCAGATACGCAGTATTTT

D: -
V: TRBV28
size: -
J: TRBJ1-3
CDR3: CASSISPGNTIYF
DNA: TGTGCCAGCAGTATTTCACCCGGAAACACCATATATTTT